The next 17 T cell receptor beta chains were all read from a single sample in a study of cytomegalovirus exposure and HLA in healthy donors. Vbeta (60) and Jbeta (13) primers were used in the PCR. Repertoires were generated with immunoSEQ multiplex PCR, while TCRdb's copy carries only in-frame clones and drops some. The data hold about 180,000 clones, with 76% observed a single time. Sample: PBMCs. These receptor sequences come from a man aged 18 to 30 in good health and CMV-seronegative.

The J gene is TRBJ1-4, the V gene TRBV2; TRBD1 aligns across 8 bases. From germline, CDR1 is SNHLY and CDR2 FYNNEI. Trimming cost V 6 bases and J 8 bases; bases outside gene matches: 8. The CDR3 loop spans 14 amino acids. CDR3: CASRDRTGLEKLFF. CDR3 in DNA: TGTGCCAGCAGGGATCGGACAGGGTTGGAAAAACTGTTTTTT. The complete variable domain, with remaining parts taken from reference TRBV2 and TRBJ1-4, reads EPEVTQTPSHQVTQMGQEVILRCVPISNHLYFYWYRQILGQKVEFLVSFYNNEISEKSEIFDDQFSVERPDGSNFTLKIRSTKLEDSAMYFCASRDRTGLEKLFFGSGTQLSVL.

CDR3 DNA: TGTGCCAGCAGTCCGGGGACTAGCGGGGGGAGCTCCTACAATGAGCAGTTCTTC. Residues: CASSPGTSGGSSYNEQFF. The genes are TRBV27 and TRBJ2-1; 15 bases agree with TRBD2. CDR1 and CDR2 (germline): MNHEY, SMNVEV (reference sequence). J lost 0 bases, V lost 5 bases, and 5 bases had no gene match. The CDR3 runs to 18 residues.

The chain is built from TRBV5-1 and TRBJ2-6; D might be TRBD2 (6 bases). Germline lookup yields CDR1 SGHRS and CDR2 YFSETQ. The length of the CDR3 is 17 residues. Trimming left V 0 bases short and J 1 base short, with 11 bases between. The CDR3 spells CASSLGTTVSGANVLTF. In DNA form, the CDR3 reads TGCGCCAGCAGCTTGGGGACTACAGTATCTGGGGCCAACGTCCTGACTTTC. The full variable domain, its missing parts supplied by reference TRBV5-1 and TRBJ2-6, is KAGVTQTPRYLIKTRGQQVTLSCSPISGHRSVSWYQQTPGQGLQFLFEYFSETQRNKGNFPGRFSGRQFSNSRSEMNVSTLELGDSALYLCASSLGTTVSGANVLTFGAGSRLTVL.

This clone has only a few counts. The DNA of the CDR3 is TGTGCCAGTAGTCCCCTGGGGGGGAGCGGGACGGGGGAGACCCAGTACTTC. As protein: CASSPLGGSGTGETQYF. The chain links TRBV19 to TRBJ2-5; 7 bases agree with TRBD2. The germline gives CDR1 LNHDA, CDR2 SQIVND (reference sequence). Trimming removed 5 bases from V and 5 bases from J; junction bases left unmatched: 17. CDR3 length equals 17 residues.

This sequence joins TRBV5-5 and TRBJ1-4, with unresolved D. Germline loops: CDR1 SGHKS, CDR2 YYEKEE (reference sequence). CDR3 length: 15 residues. The germline V and J ends were trimmed by 0 bases and 8 bases, with 14 bases remaining between them. Written as DNA, the CDR3 is TGTGCCAGCAGCTTGGGGTGGGCAGGCGACGAAAAACTGTTTTTT. It is translated as CASSLGWAGDEKLFF.

This sequence joins TRBV14 and TRBJ2-5, with 11 positions matching TRBD2. The trim removed 4 bases at V and 1 base at J, leaving 11 bases unmatched. CDR1 and CDR2 (germline): SGHDN, FVKESK. CDR3 length equals 18 residues. CDR3 amino acids: CASSRKGVTSGIQETQYF. CDR3 nucleotides: TGTGCCAGCAGCCGGAAGGGGGTGACTAGCGGGATCCAAGAGACCCAGTACTTC.

This clone has only a few counts. This chain connects TRBV4-1 to TRBJ2-1; TRBD2 matches 10 bases. The germline CDR1 and CDR2 sequences are MGHRA and YSYEKL. The V and J ends lost 7 bases and 0 bases, in that order; junction bases with no gene match: 6. The CDR3 totals 16 residues. Here the CDR3 DNA reads TGCGCCAGCACTCGGCTAGCGGGAGCCTCCTACAATGAGCAGTTCTTC. Its protein is CASTRLAGASYNEQFF.

In this sample, this clone turned up once. J is TRBJ1-2 and V is TRBV11-2; 7 nucleotides match TRBD1. V dropped 3 bases and J dropped 1; count of bases not matched to a gene: 2. CDR1 is SGHAT, CDR2 FQNNGV, per germline. The CDR3 is made up of 14 amino acids. The CDR3 region has the DNA TGTGCCAGCAGCTTCAGGGGGGTTAACTATGGCTACACCTTC. It yields the protein CASSFRGVNYGYTF.

V is TRBV9 and J is TRBJ2-3; D gene unclear. The CDR3 totals 13 residues. Germline V lookup: CDR1 SGDLS, CDR2 YYNGEE. V lost 0 bases to trimming and J lost 6 bases, with 8 bases between them. In DNA form, the CDR3 reads TGTGCCAGCAGCGTAGCTTCCCCCGATACGCAGTATTTT. It codes for CASSVASPDTQYF.

This clone was seen only once. CDR3 coding DNA: TGTGCCAGCAGCCAAGATTATAGGTGGGGACAGGGGTCCACCGGGGAGCTGTTTTTT. It translates to CASSQDYRWGQGSTGELFF. The genes are TRBV14 and TRBJ2-2; 10 nucleotides align to TRBD1. Germline values: CDR1 SGHDN, CDR2 FVKESK. The CDR3 consists of 19 residues. With V trimmed by 0 bases and J by 4 bases, 11 bases remained unmatched.

This clone was detected a few times. This chain links TRBV7-3 with TRBJ2-3; TRBD2 matches 8 bases. With 7 bases clipped from V and 0 bases from J, the junction kept 3 bases outside the gene matches. This CDR3 is built from 14 residues. In germline, CDR1 is SGHTA, CDR2 FQGTGA. DNA for the CDR3: TGTGCCAGCAAGATAGCGGGGAGCACAGATACGCAGTATTTT. Encoded protein: CASKIAGSTDTQYF.

V is TRBV7-9 and J is TRBJ2-3, with D hard to call. Germline assignment: CDR1 SEHNR and CDR2 FQNEAQ (reference sequence). Trimming cost V 3 bases and J 4 bases, with 5 bases left between them. The CDR3 runs to 12 residues. DNA of the CDR3: TGTGCCAGCAGCTTCCCCTCAGATACGCAGTATTTT. Translation: CASSFPSDTQYF.

The DNA for the CDR3 is TGCGCCAGCAGTGAGGGGAGCGGGGTCTACGAGCAGTACTTC. Protein product: CASSEGSGVYEQYF. The chain has TRBV10-2 and TRBJ2-7, with 7 bases that match TRBD2. CDR3 length equals 14 residues. V shed 2 bases, J shed 3 bases, and the junction held 4 bases outside the gene matches. Germline loops: CDR1 WSHSY, CDR2 SAAADI.

The V and J genes are TRBV5-1 and TRBJ2-1; a weak D match, TRBD1 (5 bases). Trimming cost V 0 bases and J 10 bases, with 14 bases left between them. This CDR3 has 14 residues. Germline V lookup: CDR1 SGHRS, CDR2 YFSETQ. DNA of the CDR3: TGCGCCAGCAGCTTGGCCCTGGGCAACAGGGAGCAGTTCTTC. Translated, it gives CASSLALGNREQFF.

This rearrangement joins TRBV15 to TRBJ2-7; weak D call: TRBD1 (6 bases). From germline, CDR1 is LNHNV and CDR2 YYDKDF (reference sequence). Trimming cost V 6 bases and J 0 bases, with 9 bases left between them. The length of the CDR3 is 13 residues. The CDR3 reads CATRNRASYEQYF. As DNA, the CDR3 is TGTGCCACCAGAAACAGGGCCTCCTACGAGCAGTACTTC.

The gene calls are TRBV4-2 and TRBJ1-2; D might be TRBD1 (6 bases). V lost 0 bases and J 6 bases, leaving 11 bases between the germline ends. The CDR3 spans 14 residues. CDR1 is LGHNA and CDR2 is YNFKEQ in the germline V gene. The CDR3 coding sequence is TGTGCCAGCAGCCAAGATACAGGGTTGGATGGCTACACCTTC. Amino acid sequence: CASSQDTGLDGYTF.

The chain has TRBV6-5 and TRBJ1-2; D gene ambiguous. V was pared by 6 bases and J by 10 bases, with 18 bases between. Germline values: CDR1 MNHEY, CDR2 SVGAGI. The CDR3 covers 13 residues. CDR3: CASRELPGEYYTF. DNA of the CDR3: TGTGCCAGCAGGGAATTACCGGGAGAATACTACACCTTC.